The T cell receptor (beta chain) under discussion was sequenced for a study of OX40 agonist ivuxolimab in advanced cancers. Generated by immunoSEQ multiplex PCR, the TCRdb table keeps only in-frame clones and is missing some. The sample shows roughly 71,000 clones, roughly 84% of them seen only once. V lost 2 bases and J lost 0, with 11 bases in between. The CDR3 extends over 16 amino acids. CDR1 and CDR2 (germline): MNHEY, SMNVEV (reference sequence). This rearrangement joins TRBV27 to TRBJ2-1; D remains ambiguous. The TCR comes from an adult with an advanced solid tumor such as melanoma, head and neck, liver or kidney cancer. Sample: CD4+ or CD8+ T cells sorted from blood, taken in a trial of the OX40 agonist ivuxolimab. This chain's CDR3 is CASSLDLLSSYNEQFF. CDR3 nucleotides: TGTGCCAGCAGTTTAGACTTACTGAGCTCCTACAATGAGCAGTTCTTC.